This TCR beta chain was retrieved from a study of blood T cell repertoires in COVID-19. Study as a whole: The United States, Italy and Spain provided the acute and convalescent COVID-19 samples. PBMCs, B-cell-depleted T cells, or T cells were the source of the cDNA or gDNA that made up the material.

Original analysis: Estimated nucleated cell counts came from reference gene primer amplification. TCRdb's table, derived via immunoSEQ multiplex PCR, lists solely in-frame clones and lacks some. V, J and clone size were drawn from that table, and D and trimming were deduced from the DNA. This sample has around 220,000 clones, with roughly 80% found just once. Seattle-derived patients entered the study during active infection and were followed longitudinally. This CDR3 has 14 residues. The germline CDR1 and CDR2 sequences are KGHSH and LQKENI. V lost 3 bases and J 5 bases, leaving 13 bases between the germline ends.

The source material was peripheral blood. This chain uses TRBV18 with TRBJ2-5, with D perhaps TRBD1 (8 bases). The source is a woman at least 80 years old with COVID-19, enrolled during active disease. CDR3 protein: CASSPDRGGETQYF. CDR3 nucleotides: TGTGCCAGCTCACCTGACAGGGGAGGGGAGACCCAGTACTTC.